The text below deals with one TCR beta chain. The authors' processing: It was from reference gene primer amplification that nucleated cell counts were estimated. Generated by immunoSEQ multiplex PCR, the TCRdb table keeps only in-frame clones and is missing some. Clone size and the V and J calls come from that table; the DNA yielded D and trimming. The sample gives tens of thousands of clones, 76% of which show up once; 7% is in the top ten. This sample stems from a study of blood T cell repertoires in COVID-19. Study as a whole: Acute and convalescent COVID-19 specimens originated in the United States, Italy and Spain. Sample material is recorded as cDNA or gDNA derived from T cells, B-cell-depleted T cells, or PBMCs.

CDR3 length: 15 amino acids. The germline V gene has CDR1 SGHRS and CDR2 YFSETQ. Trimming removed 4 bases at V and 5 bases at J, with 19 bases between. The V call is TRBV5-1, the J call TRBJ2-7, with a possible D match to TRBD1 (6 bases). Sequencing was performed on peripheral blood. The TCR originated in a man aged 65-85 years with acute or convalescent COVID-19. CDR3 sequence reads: CASSPTQGLENEQYF. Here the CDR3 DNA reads TGCGCCAGCAGCCCTACACAGGGCCTCGAGAACGAGCAGTACTTC.